Listed below are T cell receptor beta chains from one sample, sequenced in a study of blood T cells in healthy people across ages. TCRdb called the 5' RACE reads again in MiXCR, with one record for every CDR3 protein. The profile covers more than 450,000 distinct CDR3 sequences, with about 25% appearing a single time and about 3.3% taken by the ten largest. The data also belong to a second study, concerning T cells of mothers and their children.

Sequencing input: blood. The receptor set was obtained from a boy between 2 and 10 years old in good health. The CDR3 runs from the conserved cysteine through the conserved F or W. Each record gives: V gene, J gene, clone size, CDR3 protein. Size is omitted from some rows. Given values are once, few, many or a class for expanded clones.

V: TRBV28
J: TRBJ1-1
size: NA
CDR3: CASVRERGLNTEAFF

V: TRBV15
J: TRBJ2-2
size: NA
CDR3: CATSRPDREAGELFF

V: TRBV7-2
J: TRBJ2-3
size: NA
CDR3: CASGFGAYTDTQYF

V: TRBV28
J: TRBJ2-2
size: NA
CDR3: CASSLSGANTGELFF

V: TRBV20-1
J: TRBJ1-2
size: NA
CDR3: CSAQGTVYSDTF

V: TRBV10-3
J: TRBJ2-5
size: few
CDR3: CAISEGTGTSFPETQYF

V: TRBV4-3
J: TRBJ2-1
size: many
CDR3: CASSPGTGQVGEQFF

V: TRBV20-1
J: TRBJ2-7
size: NA
CDR3: CSARQSDGASSYEQYF

V: TRBV27
J: TRBJ2-7
size: NA
CDR3: CASSPVRGRSSYEQYF

V: TRBV20-1
J: TRBJ2-5
size: NA
CDR3: CSARTQGETQYF

V: TRBV28
J: TRBJ2-1
size: few
CDR3: CASSSHASSYNEQFF

V: TRBV18
J: NA
size: few
CDR3: CASSLVARGYDEQYF

V: TRBV27
J: NA
size: few
CDR3: CASSRWGAGSYEQYF

V: TRBV12-3/TRBV12-4
J: TRBJ2-3
size: NA
CDR3: CASSSRLAGGGRTDTQYF

V: TRBV20-1
J: TRBJ2-7
size: few
CDR3: CSAGTQPYEQYF

V: TRBV7-2
J: TRBJ1-2
size: few
CDR3: CASSFLPKDGYTF

V: TRBV7-2
J: TRBJ2-2
size: once
CDR3: CASSLTRPGELFF

V: TRBV12-3/TRBV12-4
J: NA
size: NA
CDR3: CASSVLAGGPGETQYF

V: TRBV10-3
J: TRBJ2-5
size: few
CDR3: CASHPGPQETQYF

V: TRBV2
J: TRBJ1-2
size: few
CDR3: CASSPPGQGAGGYTF

V: TRBV12-5
J: TRBJ2-3
size: NA
CDR3: CASALRVRDTQYF

V: TRBV7-9
J: TRBJ1-1
size: few
CDR3: CASSLKQENTEAFF

V: TRBV20-1
J: TRBJ2-3
size: NA
CDR3: CSARETGVSPSTDTQYF

V: TRBV15
J: TRBJ1-2
size: NA
CDR3: CATSRDLGGGGGYTF

V: TRBV6-5
J: TRBJ1-4
size: NA
CDR3: CASRKEGLINEKLFF

V: TRBV21-1
J: TRBJ2-1
size: NA
CDR3: CASSTRTSGNNGQFF

V: TRBV10-3
J: TRBJ2-5
size: NA
CDR3: CAINDGGETQYF

V: TRBV18
J: TRBJ1-4
size: few
CDR3: CASSPDGQNEKLFF

V: TRBV20-1
J: TRBJ2-7
size: NA
CDR3: CSASGASGASHEQYF

V: TRBV27
J: TRBJ2-3
size: NA
CDR3: CASSLVRGPDTQYF

V: TRBV5-1
J: TRBJ1-3
size: many
CDR3: CASSLSSGNTIYF

V: TRBV12-3/TRBV12-4
J: TRBJ2-1
size: many
CDR3: CASSQGTGRSYNEQFF

V: TRBV2
J: TRBJ1-5
size: many
CDR3: CASSEWTGANQPQHF

V: TRBV27
J: TRBJ1-2
size: NA
CDR3: CASSSQGEGYGYTF

V: TRBV7-9
J: TRBJ1-2
size: few
CDR3: CASSEEGRVYGYTF

V: TRBV7-2
J: TRBJ2-7
size: NA
CDR3: CASSSQGGNYEQYF

V: TRBV7-9
J: TRBJ1-4
size: few
CDR3: CASSSMETTNEKLFF

V: TRBV7-9
J: NA
size: NA
CDR3: CASSYGTDWETQYF

V: TRBV29-1
J: NA
size: few
CDR3: CSVEDPDRGRDEQYF

V: TRBV7-6
J: TRBJ1-6
size: few
CDR3: CASSSSGQPNSPLHF

V: TRBV6-4
J: TRBJ2-3
size: few
CDR3: CASSDSINDADTQYF

V: TRBV13
J: TRBJ1-6
size: many
CDR3: CASSKSEQGRDSPLHF

V: TRBV12-3/TRBV12-4
J: TRBJ1-1
size: NA
CDR3: CASSPGSGGTEAFF

V: TRBV12-3/TRBV12-4
J: TRBJ2-3
size: NA
CDR3: CASSPTDPEAQYF

V: TRBV5-6
J: TRBJ2-7
size: NA
CDR3: CASSSTGLSTYEQYF

V: TRBV3-1
J: TRBJ1-3
size: NA
CDR3: CAGSQLLGNTIYF

V: TRBV2
J: TRBJ2-7
size: NA
CDR3: CASSESGQVDYEQYF